The sequence of this T cell receptor beta chain was determined in a study of beta chain features in type 1 diabetes (dated by TCRdb to between 2018 and 2020). Background for the entire study: No differences in mean age, gender distribution, total cell number or subset yield were found between patients and healthy donors. A total of roughly 98,000,000 sorted cells were examined across all samples, and RNA yield correlated strongly with the number of cells per subset. The study compared TCRB repertoires of sorted circulating CD4+ T cell subsets between recently diagnosed type 1 diabetes patients and matched healthy donors. Regulatory and stem cell-like memory subsets were isolated from only 8 patients and about eight healthy donors, whereas naive and central memory subsets came from all 30 or so donors.

CDR1 is given as GTSNPN and CDR2 as SVGIG, both from the germline V gene (reference sequence). Counted from cysteine to phenylalanine, this CDR3 has 11 amino acids. The only DNA kept is the CDR3, 33 bases in frame from the first base. V drops 2 bases and J drops 8 bases, leaving 6 bases in between. Remarks on this clone: The specificity of this receptor is unknown. No base quality values were provided; no much bigger clone lies one nucleotide off.

The entire isolated RNA was reverse transcribed using the High Capacity cDNA Reverse Transcription Kit, and thus expressed TCRB transcripts were sequenced. Naive, central memory and regulatory T cell samples underwent deep immunoSEQ sequencing, averaging roughly 3.4 million total reads per sample. Sorted cells were lysed in RLT buffer and RNA was extracted with DNase-treated RNeasy Micro or Mini kits, depending on cell number. Each cell subset was processed separately to prevent cross-contamination, with patient and healthy donor samples processed together. Using the immunoSEQ multiplex PCR, TCRB sequences were amplified from cDNA into 87-bp fragments spanning the CDR3 region. Sequencing of the amplicons was performed on the Illumina HiSeq platform. Per the authors' processing: PCR bias was corrected computationally using synthetic template baselines, and reads within Hamming distance 2 were collapsed, with unmergeable singletons discarded. Reads were aligned against IMGT so that V, D and J genes, CDR3 length and insertions or deletions at six rearrangement sites could be assigned. Clonotype counts were normalized to sorted cell number within each subset before computing true diversity and Gini coefficients with the tcR R package. The overlap coefficient, calculated on TCRB nucleotide sequences, was used to quantify repertoire sharing. As a proxy for the pre-selection repertoire, out-of-frame TCRB sequences from naive cells were analyzed. TCRdb carries this immuneACCESS record with in-frame sequences only. Its versions omit some clonotypes, under half of them owing to an unresolved V gene in the studies checked, with the rest unexplained. V, J and clone size were drawn from that table, and D and trimming were deduced from the DNA. This sample lists about 410,000 clones; approximately 15% were detected once. The ten largest clones take up 0.035% to 0.045% of the sample.

A single peripheral blood draw of 90 to 150 mL on average was collected from each donor into heparinised tubes. Using a panel that included CD45RO, CCR7, CD25, CD127, CD95 and CD27, naive, central memory, regulatory and stem cell-like memory CD4+ T cells were sorted on a BD FACSAria II. Every sorted population had a purity above 98%. PBMCs were separated immediately by Lymphoprep density gradient centrifugation and were stained directly, without being cultured. Samples were stained and sorted in pairs, with one healthy donor and one patient per experiment, so that batch effects were minimized. Results the study describes overall, beyond this receptor: Because cDNA rather than genomic DNA was sequenced, highly expressing activated cells could have been over-represented, although no difference in activation and CD3 levels was found between groups. Patients with type 1 diabetes made fewer insertions and deleted more nucleotides at VDJ recombination sites, implying thymic rearrangement abnormalities. Naive, central memory and regulatory TCRB repertoires appeared to be more similar among patients than among healthy donors. Because small numbers of individuals were included in the HLA sub-analyses, any influence of HLA type on TCRB rearrangement was left unresolved. Type 1 diabetes patients showed a moderate but significant shortening of TCRB CDR3 length in all four CD4+ subsets. Shorter templates might have been favored by PCR, but patient and control samples were amplified and corrected together, so both groups would have been affected equally by any skew.

This TCR was sampled from a young man in good health. The chain is assembled from TRBV30 and TRBJ2-2; no D gene is confidently identified. Sequencing used naive CD4+ T cells from blood. The cell subset or site label, read with the paper, signifies: true naive CD4+ T cells. The DNA is TGTGCCTGGAGTCTAAGTGGGGAGCTGTTTTTT. Its amino acids are CAWSLSGELFF.